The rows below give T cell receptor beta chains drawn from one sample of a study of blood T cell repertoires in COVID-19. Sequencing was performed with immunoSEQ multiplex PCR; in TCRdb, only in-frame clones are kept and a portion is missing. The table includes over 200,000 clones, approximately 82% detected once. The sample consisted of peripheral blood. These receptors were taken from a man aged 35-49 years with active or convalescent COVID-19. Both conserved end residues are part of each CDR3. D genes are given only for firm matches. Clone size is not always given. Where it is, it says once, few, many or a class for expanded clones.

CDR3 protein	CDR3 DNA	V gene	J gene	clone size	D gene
CASSQGGTGPYEQYF	TGTGCCAGCAGCCAAGGGGGGACAGGGCCCTACGAGCAGTACTTC	TRBV3-1/TRBV3-2	TRBJ2-7	NA	TRBD1
CASSSKTGTGELFF	TGTGCCAGCAGCTCAAAGACAGGGACCGGGGAGCTGTTTTTT	TRBV7-2	TRBJ2-2	NA	TRBD1
CASSEARRTGDGYTF	TGTGCCAGCAGTGAAGCTAGGAGGACAGGGGATGGCTACACCTTC	TRBV2	TRBJ1-2	few	TRBD1
CASSAATGSVANVLTF	TGTGCCAGCAGCGCAGCGACAGGGAGTGTGGCCAACGTCCTGACTTTC	TRBV14	TRBJ2-6	NA	TRBD1
CSVPTGTGATEAFF	TGCAGCGTCCCGACCGGGACAGGGGCCACTGAAGCTTTCTTT	TRBV29-1	TRBJ1-1	NA	TRBD1
CASARDSEKLFF	TGTGCTAGTGCCCGGGACTCTGAAAAACTGTTTTTT	TRBV12-5	TRBJ1-4	NA	NA
CASSTVTYGYTF	TGTGCCAGTAGTACGGTTACCTATGGCTACACCTTC	TRBV19	TRBJ1-2	NA	NA
CASSLERPGQGAGQPQHF	TGTGCCAGCAGCTTAGAACGGCCTGGACAGGGGGCTGGACAGCCCCAGCATTTT	TRBV11-2	TRBJ1-5	NA	TRBD1
CASSVKGLTEAFF	TGTGCCAGCAGTGTCAAGGGGCTCACTGAAGCTTTCTTT	TRBV12-3/TRBV12-4	TRBJ1-1	NA	NA
CASSDRRIHSNQPQHF	TGCGCCAGCAGTGATCGGAGGATACATAGCAATCAGCCCCAGCATTTT	TRBV10-2	TRBJ1-5	NA	NA
CASSYGGASGANVLTF	TGTGCCAGCAGTTACGGCGGGGCCTCTGGGGCCAACGTCCTGACTTTC	TRBV6-5	TRBJ2-6	NA	NA
CASTTGGTYSLIDTQYF	TGTGCCAGCACGACCGGTGGCACATATAGCCTTATCGATACGCAGTATTTT	TRBV7-9	TRBJ2-3	NA	NA
CASSGVGGSYGYTF	TGTGCCAGCAGTGGGGTAGGGGGTTCCTATGGCTACACCTTC	TRBV2	TRBJ1-2	NA	NA
CASSSDMATDTQYF	TGTGCCAGCAGCTCCGACATGGCGACAGATACGCAGTATTTT	TRBV5-8	TRBJ2-3	few	NA
CASSLERTGRGGYTF	TGTGCCAGCAGCCTTGAACGGACAGGGAGGGGTGGCTACACCTTC	TRBV5-6	TRBJ1-2	NA	TRBD1
CAISAGQETQYF	TGTGCCATCTCGGCAGGGCAAGAGACCCAGTACTTC	TRBV10-3	TRBJ2-5	NA	NA
CASSFHRQSPTEAFF	TGTGCCAGCAGTTTTCACCGACAGAGCCCTACTGAAGCTTTCTTT	TRBV28	TRBJ1-1	NA	NA
CASSPRRGWGYTF	TGTGCCAGCAGTCCCCGAAGGGGTTGGGGCTACACCTTC	TRBV7-2	TRBJ1-2	NA	NA
CASSQVGFGGEQQETQYF	TGTGCCAGCAGCCAAGTGGGTTTCGGCGGGGAACAACAAGAGACCCAGTACTTC	TRBV3-1/TRBV3-2	TRBJ2-5	NA	NA
CAWSVPGQGAWGYGYTF	TGTGCCTGGAGTGTACCCGGACAGGGGGCTTGGGGCTATGGCTACACCTTC	TRBV30	TRBJ1-2	NA	TRBD1
CASSPGANTEAFF	TGTGCCAGCTCACCAGGGGCAAACACTGAAGCTTTCTTT	TRBV18	TRBJ1-1	NA	NA
CASSLLRGNRKSNQPQHF	TGTGCCAGCAGCTTATTGAGGGGGAATAGGAAAAGCAATCAGCCCCAGCATTTT	TRBV7-3	TRBJ1-5	NA	NA
CASSLQTGGTENQPQHF	TGTGCCAGCAGCCTTCAGACAGGGGGAACTGAAAATCAGCCCCAGCATTTT	TRBV7-3	TRBJ1-5	NA	TRBD1
CATQGVVHTIYF	TGTGCCACCCAGGGGGTGGTACACACCATATATTTT	TRBV10-3	TRBJ1-3	NA	TRBD1
CASCKTGGWSGANVLTF	TGTGCCAGCTGCAAGACAGGGGGCTGGTCTGGGGCCAACGTCCTGACTTTC	TRBV3-1/TRBV3-2	TRBJ2-6	large	TRBD1
CATSREAGGNSPLHF	TGTGCCACCAGCAGAGAAGCGGGTGGGAATTCACCCCTCCACTTT	TRBV15	TRBJ1-6	NA	NA
CASGGTVAGEQYF	TGTGCCAGCGGCGGGACAGTCGCCGGGGAGCAGTACTTC	TRBV12-3/TRBV12-4	TRBJ2-7	once	NA
CASSLSQGAGNTIYF	TGTGCTAGCAGCTTAAGTCAGGGGGCTGGAAACACCATATATTTT	TRBV7-7	TRBJ1-3	NA	TRBD1
CANSGTGDSKAFF	TGTGCCAACTCCGGGACAGGGGATTCAAAAGCTTTCTTT	TRBV10-3	TRBJ1-1	NA	TRBD1
CASQTGGEYALLSQPQHF	TGTGCCAGCCAAACAGGGGGCGAGTACGCGCTACTCTCTCAGCCCCAGCATTTT	TRBV19	TRBJ1-5	NA	TRBD1
CASRRRGSGANVLTF	TGTGCCAGCAGGAGAAGAGGCTCTGGGGCCAACGTCCTGACTTTC	TRBV5-6	TRBJ2-6	NA	NA
CASSSETGAELFF	TGTGCCAGCAGCTCTGAGACAGGGGCAGAGCTGTTTTTT	TRBV5-6	TRBJ2-2	once	TRBD1
CASRGSARDTIYF	TGCGCCAGCCGTGGGTCGGCCCGGGACACCATATATTTT	TRBV5-1	TRBJ1-3	NA	NA
CASTNMGGDRGQDEQYF	TGTGCCAGCACCAACATGGGAGGAGACAGGGGGCAAGACGAGCAGTACTTC	TRBV5-4	TRBJ2-7	NA	TRBD1
CASIGQGVDRRGVDGETQYF	TGTGCCAGTATTGGGCAGGGTGTTGATCGGCGAGGTGTTGATGGGGAGACCCAGTACTTC	TRBV19	TRBJ2-5	NA	NA
CSVDRVGYMNTEAFF	TGCAGCGTTGACCGGGTTGGGTACATGAACACTGAAGCTTTCTTT	TRBV29-1	TRBJ1-1	NA	NA
CASSPPWSVSLSYEQYF	TGTGCCAGCAGTCCCCCCTGGTCGGTGAGCCTCTCCTACGAGCAGTACTTC	TRBV28	TRBJ2-7	once	NA
CASSPLGSGSFEQYF	TGTGCCAGCAGCCCACTCGGTAGCGGGAGTTTCGAGCAGTACTTC	TRBV11-2	TRBJ2-7	NA	TRBD2
CASGRDSATNEKLFF	TGTGCTAGTGGTCGGGACAGTGCAACTAATGAAAAACTGTTTTTT	TRBV12-5	TRBJ1-4	once	TRBD1
CASSSAGAYNEQFF	TGCGCCAGCAGCTCGGCAGGGGCGTACAATGAGCAGTTCTTC	TRBV5-1	TRBJ2-1	once	NA
CARQGSSGNTIYF	TGTGCCAGACAGGGATCCTCTGGAAACACCATATATTTT	TRBV7-9	TRBJ1-3	NA	NA
CSVVGTGLSEQYF	TGCAGCGTTGTGGGGACAGGGCTAAGCGAGCAGTACTTC	TRBV29-1	TRBJ2-7	NA	TRBD1
CASSPTRGQGTEAFF	TGTGCCAGCAGTCCAACCAGGGGGCAGGGGACTGAAGCTTTCTTT	TRBV6-2/TRBV6-3	TRBJ1-1	few	TRBD1
CAWETGANTEAFF	TGTGCCTGGGAGACAGGGGCAAACACTGAAGCTTTCTTT	TRBV30	TRBJ1-1	NA	TRBD1
CASRLRDRDYEQYF	TGTGCAAGTCGCCTCCGGGACAGGGATTACGAGCAGTACTTC	TRBV12-2	TRBJ2-7	NA	NA
CASSQARDRPMNTEAFF	TGTGCCAGCAGCCAAGCGCGGGACAGGCCAATGAACACTGAAGCTTTCTTT	TRBV14	TRBJ1-1	NA	TRBD1
CATSSGRVRRGISGELFF	TGTGCCACCAGCAGTGGGCGGGTCCGAAGGGGGATCTCCGGGGAGCTGTTTTTT	TRBV15	TRBJ2-2	NA	NA
CASSTPDRGATEAFF	TGTGCCAGCAGCACGCCGGACAGGGGGGCCACTGAAGCTTTCTTT	TRBV6-6	TRBJ1-1	NA	TRBD1
CASSLKQGYGYTF	TGTGCCAGCAGCCTCAAACAGGGGTATGGCTACACCTTC	TRBV3-1/TRBV3-2	TRBJ1-2	NA	TRBD1
CASSYDKRGRETQYF	TGTGCCAGCAGTTACGATAAACGGGGTAGGGAGACCCAGTACTTC	TRBV6-2/TRBV6-3	TRBJ2-5	NA	NA